Presented here are 18 T cell receptor beta chains from one specimen sequenced in a study of T-cell reconstitution after alpha-beta-depleted transplantation in children. Unique molecular identifiers were incorporated when the TCRbeta library was constructed. TCRdb reprocessed the PCR reads via MiXCR and lists one record per CDR3 protein. The repertoire holds approximately 400,000 distinct CDR3 sequences, 16% seen once, with under 30% in the top ten. Sequences were derived from PBMCs, mostly from graft donor cells, sampled 360 days after TCRalphabeta/CD19-depleted stem cell transplant. These TCRs come from a boy less than two years old who had a stem cell transplant for Wiskott-Aldrich syndrome, so the T cells may come from the graft donor.

This rearrangement joins TRBV11-2 to TRBJ2-7; 12 positions match TRBD2. Unmatched junction bases numbered 20, after V lost 5 bases and J lost 0 bases. The CDR3 runs to 21 residues. Germline V gene lookup returns CDR1 SGHAT and CDR2 FQNNGV. The CDR3 spells CASSRHPGQRTSGVHSYEQYF. As DNA, the CDR3 is TGTGCCAGCAGCCGTCATCCGGGACAGAGGACTAGCGGGGTTCACTCCTACGAGCAGTACTTC.

In this sample, this clonotype turned up a few times. The chain joins TRBV5-1 to TRBJ2-3; D is tentatively TRBD1 or TRBD2 (5 bases each). Trimming left V 1 base short and J 1 base short, with 13 bases between. The CDR3 is made up of 16 amino acids. CDR1 SGHRS and CDR2 YFSETQ come from the germline V gene. CDR3 sequence: CASSLLTGPGTDTQYF. The CDR3 DNA follows: TGCGCCAGCAGCTTGTTGACGGGGCCGGGCACAGATACGCAGTATTTT.

V usage is TRBV5-1 and J usage is TRBJ2-2, with D maybe TRBD2 (6 bases). V lost 5 bases and J lost 4, with 12 bases in between. Per germline, CDR1 SGHRS and CDR2 YFSETQ. The CDR3 is made up of 14 amino acids. In nucleotides, the CDR3 is TGCGCCAGCAGACGGGACTCACTCACCGGGGAGCTGTTTTTT. Protein: CASRRDSLTGELFF.

This clonotype was detected a few times. V usage is TRBV20-1 and J usage is TRBJ2-7; D could derive from TRBD1 or TRBD2 (5 bases each). There are 12 residues in the CDR3. With 4 bases removed from V and 4 bases from J, the gap between germline ends came to 11 bases. The V gene's germline CDR1 is DFQATT and CDR2 SNEGSKA (reference sequence). Here the CDR3 reads CSAMQGVYEQYF. The CDR3 DNA is TGCAGTGCTATGCAGGGAGTGTACGAGCAGTACTTC.

This clonotype has a handful of counts. This rearrangement joins TRBV10-3 to TRBJ1-2; the match to TRBD1 covers 7 bases. With 0 bases clipped from V and 7 bases from J, the junction kept 8 bases outside the gene matches. The CDR3 has 15 amino acids. Germline CDR1 reads ENHRY; CDR2 reads SYGVKD. For the CDR3, the DNA is TGTGCCATCAGTGAGTCGAGTCCAGGGGGTCGTGGCTACACCTTC. Translating it yields CAISESSPGGRGYTF.

The chain employs TRBV24-1 and TRBJ2-6; no definite D call. V was shortened by 8 bases and J by 2 bases, with 6 bases between the two germline ends. The CDR3 has 13 residues. Germline-derived CDR1 and CDR2 are KGHDR and SFDVKD. This CDR3 is CATKGPGANVLTF. The CDR3 nucleotides read TGTGCCACCAAAGGCCCTGGGGCCAACGTCCTGACTTTC.

J is TRBJ2-4 and V is TRBV12-3 or TRBV12-4, with a weak D call TRBD1 (6 bases). There are 15 residues in the CDR3. V lost 2 bases to trimming and J lost 6 bases, with 14 bases between them. The CDR3 bases are TGTGCCAGCAGTTTACCAGGACAGTTCCTAAACATTCAGTACTTC. This translates into CASSLPGQFLNIQYF.

This clonotype was counted a few times. The J gene is TRBJ1-5, the V gene TRBV19; the match to TRBD1 covers 8 bases. The CDR3 has 14 amino acids. After removal of 6 bases from V and 6 bases from J, the junction contained 7 bases not matched to a gene. The germline CDR1 and CDR2 sequences are LNHDA and SQIVND (reference sequence). CDR3 coding DNA: TGTGCCAGTAGGGATGGACAGGGTGTTCAGCCCCAGCATTTT. Its protein is CASRDGQGVQPQHF.

This clonotype has more than one count but fewer than ten. The V gene is TRBV6-1, the J gene TRBJ1-1; D unresolved. Germline V gene lookup returns CDR1 MNHNS and CDR2 SASEGT. CDR3 size: 16 residues. V was clipped by 2 bases and J by 3 bases, with 16 bases between them. The CDR3 sequence: CASSEFQVRRDTEAFF. CDR3 bases: TGTGCCAGCAGTGAATTCCAGGTCCGAAGGGACACTGAAGCTTTCTTT.

The table lists this clonotype with a few counts. The chain recombines TRBV27 with TRBJ2-1; 11 nucleotides match TRBD2. Germline-derived CDR1 and CDR2 are MNHEY and SMNVEV (reference sequence). Germline trimming cut 7 bases from V and 4 bases from J; bases unmatched to any gene: 9. The CDR3 extends over 16 amino acids. The chain's CDR3 is CASKLAGVRGYNEQFF. CDR3 DNA sequence: TGTGCCAGCAAACTAGCGGGAGTCAGGGGTTACAATGAGCAGTTCTTC.

The chain joins TRBV10-3 to TRBJ1-6; TRBD1 aligns across 7 bases. The germline gives CDR1 ENHRY, CDR2 SYGVKD. J lost 9 bases, V lost 6 bases, and 8 bases had no gene match. The CDR3 loop spans 14 amino acids. For the CDR3, the DNA is TGTGCCATCAGGGACAGGTACCCTACTTCACCCCTCCACTTT. Protein: CAIRDRYPTSPLHF.

The rearrangement uses TRBV12-3 or TRBV12-4 and TRBJ2-1; 10 bases align to TRBD2. V shed 5 bases, J shed 6 bases, and the junction held 10 bases outside the gene matches. CDR3 length: 16 residues. CDR3 DNA: TGTGCCAGCAGTCCCCCCCTAGCGGGGGCCTCCAATGAGCAGTTCTTC. This sequence encodes CASSPPLAGASNEQFF.

To note about this clonotype: The junction differs from germline at one of its ends, possibly a read error. The chain uses TRBV5-1 and TRBJ2-7; D may be TRBD2 (6 bases). Germline values: CDR1 SGHRS, CDR2 YFSETQ. This CDR3 has 20 residues. CDR3 region: CAISSRTRWEPTSYSYEQYF. Written as DNA, the CDR3 is TGTGCCATCAGCTCTAGGACCCGTTGGGAACCAACTAGCTACTCCTACGAGCAGTACTTC.

Only a few counts were recorded for this clonotype. The chain recombines TRBV18 with TRBJ2-7; 12 bases match TRBD2. The junction had 13 bases not matched to a gene; V was cut back by 3 bases and J by 7 bases. The CDR3 extends over 17 amino acids. Germline values: CDR1 KGHSH, CDR2 LQKENI. CDR3 amino acids: CASSPWTSGILLEEQYF. In nucleotides, the CDR3 is TGTGCCAGCTCACCTTGGACTAGCGGGATCCTTCTTGAAGAGCAGTACTTC.

This clonotype was observed at least ten times. The genes are TRBV4-2 and TRBJ2-5, with D unclear. The CDR3 covers 14 residues. Germline V lookup: CDR1 LGHNA, CDR2 YNFKEQ. The ends were cut back, 0 bases at V and 4 bases at J, with 9 bases in the middle. CDR3 residues: CASSQEGLRETQYF. CDR3 DNA sequence: TGTGCCAGCAGCCAAGAAGGGCTGAGAGAGACCCAGTACTTC.

This clonotype has only a few counts. The gene calls are TRBV5-1 and TRBJ2-2; 8 bases align to TRBD1. This CDR3 contains 17 residues. Per germline, CDR1 SGHRS and CDR2 YFSETQ. V gave up 0 bases and J gave up 5 bases; unmatched junction bases: 9. CDR3 sequence (DNA): TGCGCCAGCAGCTTGGTATATAGGACAGGGCCTACCGGGGAGCTGTTTTTT. Amino acids: CASSLVYRTGPTGELFF. Filled out from reference TRBV5-1 and TRBJ2-2, the complete variable domain reads KAGVTQTPRYLIKTRGQQVTLSCSPISGHRSVSWYQQTPGQGLQFLFEYFSETQRNKGNFPGRFSGRQFSNSRSEMNVSTLELGDSALYLCASSLVYRTGPTGELFFGEGSRLTVL.

This chain uses TRBV9 with TRBJ2-1; 7 bases fit TRBD2. J was trimmed by 10 bases and V by 1 base; bases with no gene match: 5. The germline gives CDR1 SGDLS, CDR2 YYNGEE. The CDR3 totals 13 residues. CDR3 nucleotide sequence: TGTGCCAGCAGCGTATTGGGGGGAGGGGAGCAGTTCTTC. Its translation: CASSVLGGGEQFF.

This clonotype has a handful of counts. The chain is built from TRBV10-3 and TRBJ2-3; 12 positions agree with TRBD2. The CDR3 totals 19 residues. J gave up 0 bases and V 3 bases, and 10 bases lay outside the gene matches. Germline V lookup: CDR1 ENHRY, CDR2 SYGVKD. The DNA of the CDR3 is TGTGCCATCAGTGAAACTAGCGGGGGGACTCTATTAAGCACAGATACGCAGTATTTT. Protein: CAISETSGGTLLSTDTQYF.